A single sample gave rise to the 28 T cell receptor beta chains below, sequenced in a study of sequential checkpoint blockade in melanoma. Noted treatment: randomized to nivolumab then ipilimumab (arm A) or the reverse (arm B). TCRdb's table, derived via immunoSEQ multiplex PCR, lists solely in-frame clones and lacks some. The sample contains some 40,000 clones, about 88% of which appear only once. Sequencing used CD8+ T cells sorted from blood (inferred from file names), obtained from a patient given nivolumab and ipilimumab in sequence. The source is a human donor with melanoma.

V usage is TRBV7-9 and J usage is TRBJ1-2, with D possibly being TRBD1 (6 bases). Germline CDR1 reads SEHNR; CDR2 reads FQNEAQ (reference sequence). The CDR3 is 13 amino acids. V shed 5 bases and J shed 1 base, with 8 bases lying between them. The CDR3 is CASSHRDNYGYTF. CDR3 in DNA: TGTGCCAGCAGCCACAGGGATAACTATGGCTACACCTTC.

As for this clone: Relative to the germline gene, one junction end is altered; a read error may explain this. The sample carries other DNA sequences with the same CDR3. This chain uses TRBV7-3 with TRBJ2-2; D is possibly TRBD2 (5 bases). Germline CDR1 reads SGHTA; CDR2 reads FQGTGA. The CDR3 extends over 15 amino acids. DNA of the CDR3: TGTGCCAGCAGCTTATATCCTAGTTTCACCGGGGAGCTGTTTTTC. Encoded protein: CASSLYPSFTGELFF.

This chain uses TRBV7-9 with TRBJ2-1, with TRBD2 matching over 10 bases. V lost 5 bases, J lost 10 bases, and 14 bases stayed unmatched. This CDR3 has 16 residues. Germline CDR1 and CDR2: SEHNR and FQNEAQ (reference sequence). The CDR3 protein is CASSPGLAGVLWEQFF. In DNA, the CDR3 is TGTGCCAGCAGCCCCGGGCTAGCGGGAGTATTATGGGAGCAGTTCTTC.

This sequence joins TRBV7-6 and TRBJ2-1; 9 nucleotides align to TRBD2. Germline V CDR1 and CDR2: SGHVS, FNYEAQ. V lost 5 bases and J lost 0; bases outside the gene matches: 5. This CDR3 comprises 16 residues. The CDR3 here is CASSRGLASSYNEQFF. The CDR3 bases are TGTGCCAGCAGCCGCGGACTAGCGAGCTCCTACAATGAGCAGTTCTTC.

In this sample, this clone turned up a few times. The chain employs TRBV27 and TRBJ2-1, with a possible D match to TRBD2 (5 bases). The germline V gene has CDR1 MNHEY and CDR2 SMNVEV (reference sequence). Trimming shortened V by 6 bases and J by 3 bases, and 9 bases separated the two germline ends. CDR3 size: 13 residues. The CDR3 region is CASRLLDYNEQFF. The DNA of the CDR3 is TGTGCCAGCAGATTACTAGACTACAATGAGCAGTTCTTC.

In this sample, this clone turned up once. The chain links TRBV7-9 to TRBJ2-5; 9 bases line up with TRBD2. The V and J ends lost 1 base and 4 bases, in that order; junction bases with no gene match: 4. CDR3 length: 15 amino acids. Germline-derived CDR1 and CDR2 are SEHNR and FQNEAQ (reference sequence). The CDR3, as DNA: TGTGCCAGCAGCTTAGTTAGCGGGAGTGGAGAGACCCAGTACTTC. It encodes CASSLVSGSGETQYF. Combining the CDR3 with reference TRBV7-9 and TRBJ2-5 gives the whole variable domain DTGVSQNPRHKITKRGQNVTFRCDPISEHNRLYWYRQTLGQGPEFLTYFQNEAQLEKSRLLSDRFSAERPKGSFSTLEIQRTEQGDSAMYLCASSLVSGSGETQYFGPGTRLLVL.

This clone was counted between two and nine times. J is TRBJ2-5 and V is TRBV9; 10 bases map to TRBD1. The CDR3 extends over 15 amino acids. J was trimmed by 5 bases and V by 3 bases; bases with no gene match: 7. CDR1 is SGDLS and CDR2 is YYNGEE in the germline V gene. This chain's CDR3 is CASSGPGTGVETQYF. In nucleotides, the CDR3 is TGTGCCAGCAGCGGTCCCGGGACAGGGGTTGAGACCCAGTACTTC.

The chain links TRBV15 to TRBJ2-1; D unresolved. V was pared by 1 base and J by 9 bases, with 10 bases between. Germline CDR1 and CDR2: LNHNV and YYDKDF (reference sequence). The CDR3 covers 13 residues. The CDR3 DNA sequence: TGTGCCACCAGCAGAGTCCCGAGAGTTGAGCAGTTCTTC. Translation: CATSRVPRVEQFF.

The chain combines TRBV7-3 with TRBJ2-1, with 13 bases identical to TRBD2. Germline-derived CDR1 and CDR2 are SGHTA and FQGTGA. With 5 bases clipped from V and 8 bases from J, the junction kept 9 bases outside the gene matches. The CDR3 sequence is 16 residues long. Here the CDR3 DNA reads TGTGCCAGCAGCGCGTGGACTAGCGGGAGTCTGGATGAGCAGTTCTTC. Its translation is CASSAWTSGSLDEQFF.

The chain links TRBV11-2 to TRBJ2-5, with TRBD2 as a possible D gene (6 bases). V was trimmed by 9 bases and J by 9 bases, leaving 14 bases between them. CDR3 size: 11 residues. Germline CDR1 SGHAT, CDR2 FQNNGV. The CDR3 DNA sequence: TGTGCCAGTTTCGGAGGGGTGTCCCAGTACTTC. Translation: CASFGGVSQYF. Full variable domain (missing parts from reference TRBV11-2 and TRBJ2-5): EAGVAQSPRYKIIEKRQSVAFWCNPISGHATLYWYQQILGQGPKLLIQFQNNGVVDDSQLPKDRFSAERLKGVDSTLKIQPAKLEDSAVYLCASFGGVSQYFGPGTRLLVL.

The rearrangement links TRBV5-6 to TRBJ2-7; 11 bases match TRBD2. V was pared by 4 bases and J by 5 bases, with 5 bases of the junction left unmatched. There are 14 residues in the CDR3. Looked up from germline, CDR1 is SGHDT and CDR2 is YYEEEE. The CDR3 sequence is CASSEGLAVHEQYF. In nucleotides, the CDR3 is TGTGCCAGCAGCGAGGGACTAGCGGTCCACGAGCAGTACTTC.

This clone occurred a few times. Other nucleotide sequences in the sample specify the same CDR3. The V and J genes are TRBV4-1 and TRBJ1-4, with D perhaps matching TRBD1 (5 bases). Between the trimmed V and J ends, which lost 0 bases and 8 bases, there was a span of 13 bases. Germline V gene sequence: CDR1 MGHRA, CDR2 YSYEKL. This CDR3 is built from 15 residues. The CDR3, as DNA: TGCGCCAGCAGCCAAGAGGACACGGCTCGCGAAAAACTGTTTTTT. This encodes CASSQEDTAREKLFF.

The chain links TRBV27 to TRBJ2-2; the match to TRBD2 covers 7 bases. This CDR3 is 18 amino acids long. Germline V CDR1 and CDR2: MNHEY, SMNVEV (reference sequence). Trimming took 5 bases from V and 4 from J; bases not matched to a gene: 16. As DNA, the CDR3 is TGTGCCAGCAGTGAATCCCCCCCCAGCGGGATCGGCACCGGGGAGCTGTTTTTT. Encoded protein: CASSESPPSGIGTGELFF.

V and J are TRBV4-2 and TRBJ2-7, with 10 bases lining up with TRBD1. CDR1 is LGHNA and CDR2 is YNFKEQ in the germline V gene. The CDR3 consists of 18 residues. V lost 0 bases to trimming and J lost 2 bases; unmatched junction nucleotides: 10. The CDR3 coding sequence is TGTGCCAGCAGCCAAGATCTTGGGTTAGGACAGGGGGCCTACGAGCAGTACTTC. It encodes CASSQDLGLGQGAYEQYF.

Written as DNA, the CDR3 is TGTGCCAGCAGCGTAGTGAGCGGGGCCTCCTACAATGAGCAGTTCTTC. It encodes CASSVVSGASYNEQFF. The genes are TRBV9 and TRBJ2-1; 7 bases match TRBD2. This CDR3 region has 16 residues. Germline V CDR1 and CDR2: SGDLS, YYNGEE. The V segment lost 0 bases and the J segment 0 bases; nucleotides outside the gene matches: 3. Combining the CDR3 with reference TRBV9 and TRBJ2-1 gives the whole variable domain DSGVTQTPKHLITATGQRVTLRCSPRSGDLSVYWYQQSLDQGLQFLIQYYNGEERAKGNILERFSAQQFPDLHSELNLSSLELGDSALYFCASSVVSGASYNEQFFGPGTRLTVL.

The V gene is TRBV28, the J gene TRBJ2-1; 8 bases are shared with TRBD1. The germline CDR1 and CDR2 sequences are MDHEN and SYDVKM. Trimming at V came to 3 bases and at J to 2 bases, leaving 3 bases not matched to a gene. The CDR3 is 15 amino acids. CDR3 sequence: CASSLTGVPYNEQFF. CDR3 sequence (DNA): TGTGCCAGCAGTTTGACAGGGGTTCCCTACAATGAGCAGTTCTTC.

The chain is built from TRBV11-2 and TRBJ2-7; TRBD2 matches at 7 bases. The CDR3 is 14 amino acids. Germline V CDR1 and CDR2: SGHAT, FQNNGV. CDR3 coding DNA: TGTGCCAGCACCTTAAGGGAGGGATCCTACGAGCAGTACGTC. It encodes CASTLREGSYEQYV.

This clone was detected only once. The chain employs TRBV15 and TRBJ2-7; the match to TRBD2 covers 8 bases. Germline V gene sequence: CDR1 LNHNV, CDR2 YYDKDF (reference sequence). V shed 1 base, J shed 5 bases, and the junction held 7 bases outside the gene matches. This CDR3 is built from 15 residues. CDR3 amino acids: CATSRGIAGTDEQYF. CDR3 bases: TGTGCCACCAGCAGAGGGATAGCGGGAACAGACGAGCAGTACTTC.

The CDR3 region has the DNA TGTGCCAGTAGAATCGGGACAGGCAAAAATGAAAAACTGTTTTTT. Protein sequence: CASRIGTGKNEKLFF. This sequence joins TRBV19 and TRBJ1-4; 8 nucleotides align to TRBD1. The CDR3 is 15 amino acids. CDR1 and CDR2 (germline): LNHDA, SQIVND (reference sequence). Trimming at V came to 6 bases and at J to 5 bases, leaving 8 bases not matched to a gene.

This chain uses TRBV4-1 with TRBJ2-3, with TRBD2 matching 7 bases. With 3 bases clipped from V and 2 bases from J, the junction kept 14 bases outside the gene matches. The germline gives CDR1 MGHRA, CDR2 YSYEKL. The CDR3 contains 18 residues. CDR3 residues: CASSHTTDGTIITDTQYF. CDR3 DNA: TGCGCCAGCAGCCACACCACGGATGGGACTATTATCACAGATACGCAGTATTTT.

V is TRBV4-3 and J is TRBJ2-5, with a weak D call TRBD2 (5 bases). Trimming shortened V by 5 bases and J by 5 bases, and 18 bases separated the two germline ends. CDR1 is LGHNA, CDR2 YSLEER, per germline. The CDR3 is 15 amino acids. CDR3 loop: CASSDREFNYETQYF. In DNA form, the CDR3 reads TGCGCCAGCAGCGACCGGGAATTTAACTACGAGACCCAGTACTTC.

The CDR3 spells CASSFRSGRENEQFF. As DNA, the CDR3 is TGTGCCAGCAGCTTTCGTAGCGGGAGAGAGAATGAGCAGTTCTTC. This rearrangement joins TRBV7-9 to TRBJ2-1; 9 bases line up with TRBD2. From germline, CDR1 is SEHNR and CDR2 FQNEAQ (reference sequence). V lost 3 bases to trimming and J lost 7 bases; unmatched junction nucleotides: 7. The length of the CDR3 is 15 residues.

This chain connects TRBV9 to TRBJ2-2; 13 bases fit TRBD2. Germline V CDR1 and CDR2: SGDLS, YYNGEE. The trim removed 3 bases at V and 3 bases at J, leaving 5 bases unmatched. The CDR3 sequence is 17 residues long. This chain's CDR3 is CASSAGTSGTDTGELFF. The CDR3 coding sequence is TGTGCCAGCAGCGCGGGGACTAGCGGGACTGACACCGGGGAGCTGTTTTTT.

V and J are TRBV19 and TRBJ1-1; perhaps TRBD1 as D (5 bases). Trimming took 7 bases from V and 1 from J, leaving 7 bases between them. Germline CDR1 is LNHDA and CDR2 is SQIVND (reference sequence). This CDR3 has 12 amino acids. This CDR3 is CASTQGNTEAFF. The CDR3 coding sequence is TGTGCCAGTACTCAGGGGAACACTGAAGCTTTCTTT.

V gene TRBV27 combines with J gene TRBJ2-5; 7 nucleotides line up with TRBD1. TRBJ2-7 matches the DNA end more closely, so the J call is doubtful. This CDR3 region has 13 residues. Germline V gene sequence: CDR1 MNHEY, CDR2 SMNVEV (reference sequence). The CDR3 spells CASSRNRGNEQYF. CDR3 in DNA: TGTGCCAGCAGCAGAAACAGGGGAAACGAGCAGTACTTC.

The chain couples TRBV7-9 to TRBJ2-1; 7 positions agree with TRBD2. The CDR3 has 15 amino acids. Germline lookup yields CDR1 SEHNR and CDR2 FQNEAQ (reference sequence). With V trimmed by 4 bases and J by 3 bases, 6 bases remained unmatched. The chain's CDR3 is CASSYRGGSYNEQFF. The CDR3, as DNA: TGTGCCAGCAGCTATCGGGGCGGGAGCTACAATGAGCAGTTCTTC.

This rearrangement joins TRBV7-9 to TRBJ2-2; the match to TRBD2 covers 11 bases. The CDR3 consists of 18 residues. Looked up from germline, CDR1 is SEHNR and CDR2 is FQNEAQ (reference sequence). The J segment lost 0 bases and the V segment lost 3 bases, leaving 6 bases of the junction unmatched. The CDR3 DNA follows: TGTGCCAGCAGCTTGGTAGCGGGAGGGCCAACGAACACCGGGGAGCTGTTTTTT. This sequence encodes CASSLVAGGPTNTGELFF.

The chain carries TRBV5-1 and TRBJ2-7, with D possibly being TRBD2 (6 bases). Germline V CDR1 and CDR2: SGHRS, YFSETQ. Trimming removed 0 bases at V and 3 bases at J, with 13 bases between. The CDR3 has 15 residues. The CDR3 DNA reads as TGCGCCAGCAGCTTGGTTATCGGGAGTGACTACGAGCAGTACTTC. Translating gives CASSLVIGSDYEQYF.